The rows below give T cell receptor beta chains drawn from one sample of a study of blood T cell repertoires in COVID-19. TCRdb keeps only in-frame clones here, not all; method: immunoSEQ multiplex PCR. The repertoire holds roughly 130,000 clones, with 82% as singletons. The sample was peripheral blood. Receptor source: a woman between 70 and 85 years old with acute or convalescent COVID-19. Both conserved end residues are part of each CDR3. The order of the fields is clone size, CDR3 length, V gene, J gene, D gene, CDR3 protein, CDR3 DNA. A D gene is named only where the DNA matches it firmly. Rows give clone size only sometimes, using once, few, many, or a class for an expanded clone.

NA	13	TRBV5-6	TRBJ2-3	NA	CASSLGPTNTQYF	TGTGCCAGCAGCTTGGGACCTACTAATACGCAGTATTTT
NA	15	TRBV7-6	TRBJ2-2	NA	CASSYRSTQAGELFF	TGTGCCAGCAGCTACCGTAGTACCCAGGCCGGGGAGCTGTTTTTT
NA	15	TRBV5-1	TRBJ1-6	NA	CASNRVSGNNSPLHF	TGCGCCAGCAATCGGGTTTCAGGGAATAATTCACCCCTCCACTTT
NA	20	TRBV6-2/TRBV6-3	TRBJ1-1	NA	CASSYSRPSTGPRRNTEAFF	TGTGCCAGCAGTTACTCGCGTCCGTCAACAGGTCCCCGGAGAAACACTGAAGCTTTCTTT
NA	13	TRBV18	TRBJ2-4	NA	CASSEGAKNIQYF	TGTGCCAGCTCAGAGGGAGCCAAAAACATTCAGTACTTC
NA	14	TRBV9	TRBJ1-6	NA	CASSVQTDKAPLHF	TGTGCCAGCAGCGTACAGACAGATAAGGCACCCCTCCACTTT
NA	12	TRBV12-3/TRBV12-4	TRBJ1-2	NA	CASSGTSDGYTF	TGTGCCAGCAGCGGGACTTCGGACGGCTACACCTTC
NA	15	TRBV11-3	TRBJ2-3	TRBD1	CASSPGQGAMDTQYF	TGTGCCAGCAGCCCCGGACAGGGGGCCATGGATACGCAGTATTTT
NA	16	TRBV29-1	TRBJ1-1	NA	CSVYSFSGGRGTEAFF	TGCAGCGTTTATTCTTTTTCCGGGGGGCGAGGGACTGAAGCTTTCTTT
NA	13	TRBV10-1	TRBJ1-2	TRBD1	CASSADRADGYTF	TGCGCCAGCAGTGCGGACAGGGCGGATGGCTACACCTTC
NA	14	TRBV19	TRBJ2-5	NA	CASSPQGRGETQYF	TGTGCCAGTAGTCCTCAGGGGAGAGGAGAGACCCAGTACTTC
NA	18	TRBV5-6	TRBJ1-2	NA	CASSSPTVDSLANYGYTF	TGTGCCAGCAGCAGTCCGACAGTCGACTCCCTAGCTAACTATGGCTACACCTTC
NA	15	TRBV30	TRBJ1-1	TRBD1	CAWTFRTTGVSEAFF	TGTGCCTGGACCTTTCGAACTACAGGGGTCTCTGAAGCTTTCTTT
NA	17	TRBV18	TRBJ1-3	NA	CASSPQGRGGTGNTIYF	TGTGCCAGCTCACCACAGGGCAGGGGCGGAACTGGAAACACCATATATTTT
NA	17	TRBV27	TRBJ1-6	NA	CASSLSGGMVIGSPLHF	TGTGCCAGCAGTTTATCCGGCGGGATGGTAATAGGATCACCCCTCCACTTT
NA	15	TRBV4-3	TRBJ1-5	NA	CASSQATGHNQPQHF	TGCGCCAGCAGCCAAGCAACAGGGCACAATCAGCCCCAGCATTTT
NA	15	TRBV3-1/TRBV3-2	TRBJ1-2	NA	CASSQVGPVNYGYTF	TGTGCCAGCAGCCAAGTCGGTCCCGTTAACTATGGCTACACCTTC
NA	14	TRBV5-5	TRBJ2-1	TRBD2	CASSLGGGYNEQFF	TGTGCCAGCAGCCTCGGGGGGGGCTACAATGAGCAGTTCTTC
NA	14	TRBV2	TRBJ1-4	NA	CASSLGLKGEKLFF	TGTGCCAGCAGTTTGGGCTTGAAAGGAGAAAAACTGTTTTTT
few	13	TRBV10-3	TRBJ1-1	NA	CAITPGPSTEAFF	TGTGCCATCACACCAGGGCCGTCCACTGAAGCTTTCTTT
few	14	TRBV2	TRBJ1-5	NA	CASSEGGGNQPQHF	TGTGCCAGCAGTGAAGGGGGAGGCAATCAGCCCCAGCATTTT
NA	14	TRBV7-2	TRBJ2-7	NA	CASSLGTVGYEQYF	TGTGCCAGCAGCTTAGGGACAGTGGGGTACGAGCAGTACTTC
NA	16	TRBV4-1	TRBJ1-6	NA	CASSLDSFSYNSPLHF	TGCGCCAGCAGCTTAGACTCCTTCTCCTATAATTCACCCCTCCACTTT
NA	16	TRBV5-4	TRBJ2-1	TRBD2	CASSLAGGASYNEQFF	TGTGCCAGCAGCTTGGCCGGGGGGGCCTCCTACAATGAGCAGTTCTTC
NA	13	TRBV2	TRBJ1-1	TRBD1	CASSGDRNTEAFF	TGTGCCAGCAGCGGGGACAGGAACACTGAAGCTTTCTTT
NA	14	TRBV5-1	TRBJ2-5	TRBD2	CASRFSGKGETQYF	TGCGCCAGCAGGTTTAGCGGGAAAGGGGAGACCCAGTACTTC
NA	14	TRBV3-1/TRBV3-2	TRBJ2-5	NA	CASSPGGLAGTQYF	TGTGCCAGCAGCCCCGGGGGACTGGCGGGGACCCAGTACTTC